The 8 T cell receptor beta chains below were found in one sample sequenced in a study of T cell responses to AZD1222 COVID-19 vaccine. The method was immunoSEQ multiplex PCR; TCRdb's version includes in-frame clones alone and lacks a portion of them. The table has approximately 130,000 clones, approximately 92% seen once. Sequences were derived from peripheral blood, sampled on day 0 of AZD1222 vaccination. These receptors originate from an adult in good health.

The J gene is TRBJ2-1, the V gene TRBV6-6; TRBD2 matches 9 bases. With 2 bases clipped from V and 9 bases from J, the junction kept 5 bases outside the gene matches. This CDR3 spans 14 amino acids. Germline V gene sequence: CDR1 MNHNY, CDR2 SVGAGI (reference sequence). The DNA for the CDR3 is TGTGCCAGCAGTTACAAAAGCGGGAGGACTGAGCAGTTCTTC. It translates to CASSYKSGRTEQFF.

The rearrangement joins TRBV5-1 to TRBJ2-7, with a possible D match to TRBD1 (8 bases). The CDR3 extends over 14 amino acids. Trimming cost V 5 bases and J 1 base, with 13 bases left between them. The germline V gene has CDR1 SGHRS and CDR2 YFSETQ. The CDR3 loop is CASSGQGLSYEQYF. The CDR3 nucleotides read TGCGCCAGCAGTGGACAGGGACTATCCTACGAGCAGTACTTC. The full variable domain, completed using reference TRBV5-1 and TRBJ2-7, is KAGVTQTPRYLIKTRGQQVTLSCSPISGHRSVSWYQQTPGQGLQFLFEYFSETQRNKGNFPGRFSGRQFSNSRSEMNVSTLELGDSALYLCASSGQGLSYEQYFGPGTRLTVT.

The chain couples TRBV7-9 to TRBJ2-3; TRBD2 might be the D (5 bases). The germline V gene encodes CDR1 SEHNR and CDR2 FQNEAQ (reference sequence). Trimming cost V 6 bases and J 1 base, with 14 bases left between them. The CDR3 loop spans 15 amino acids. The chain's CDR3 is CASRGPNGGTDTQYF. The CDR3 DNA sequence: TGTGCCAGCAGAGGCCCTAACGGGGGCACAGATACGCAGTATTTT.

The chain joins TRBV9 to TRBJ2-2; TRBD2 agrees at 11 bases. This CDR3 is built from 17 residues. Germline CDR1 SGDLS, CDR2 YYNGEE. V lost 4 bases and J lost 5; bases outside the gene matches: 10. Here the CDR3 reads CASSSRTSGFFTGELFF. CDR3 in DNA: TGTGCCAGCAGCTCCCGGACTAGCGGGTTTTTTACCGGGGAGCTGTTTTTT.

The rearrangement uses TRBV9 and TRBJ2-1; 14 bases align to TRBD2. The junction had 6 bases not matched to a gene; V was cut back by 4 bases and J by 6 bases. This CDR3 spans 16 amino acids. Per germline, CDR1 SGDLS and CDR2 YYNGEE. CDR3 nucleotides: TGTGCCAGCAGCCCCGGGACTAGCGGGAGTCTCAATGAGCAGTTCTTC. Translated, it gives CASSPGTSGSLNEQFF.

The chain joins TRBV5-1 to TRBJ1-2; a possible D gene is TRBD1 (5 bases). There are 13 residues in the CDR3. Trimming stripped 5 bases from V and 3 bases from J, with 11 bases between. CDR1 and CDR2 from the germline V gene are SGHRS and YFSETQ. CDR3 in amino acids: CASRDQGDYGYTF. The CDR3 nucleotides read TGCGCCAGCAGAGATCAGGGTGACTATGGCTACACCTTC.

V usage is TRBV27 and J usage is TRBJ2-6, with D possibly matching TRBD1 (5 bases). V lost 0 bases to trimming and J lost 0 bases, with 12 bases between them. CDR3 length: 18 residues. Germline CDR1 reads MNHEY; CDR2 reads SMNVEV (reference sequence). CDR3 coding DNA: TGTGCCAGCAGTTTATCTGCAGGGTATTACTCTGGGGCCAACGTCCTGACTTTC. Amino acids: CASSLSAGYYSGANVLTF.

The table lists this clone with a count of one. CDR3 amino acids: CASSEETGEGGRVTQYF. DNA for the CDR3: TGTGCCAGCAGTGAAGAAACCGGAGAGGGGGGCCGGGTTACGCAGTATTTT. The chain uses TRBV2 and TRBJ2-3; D tentatively reads TRBD1 or TRBD2 (6 bases each). The ends were cut back, 1 base at V and 8 bases at J, with 22 bases in the middle. From germline, CDR1 is SNHLY and CDR2 FYNNEI. The CDR3 has 17 residues.